This TCR beta chain was sequenced for a study of cytomegalovirus exposure and HLA in healthy donors. Findings and caveats of the study: The study designated fewer than 200 TCR beta chains cytomegalovirus-associated. An analysis was carried out later, and it reportedly showed fewer N-insertions in an Asian-associated ancestry cluster than the roughly 700-donor mean. The authors later linked a missense DCLRE1C variant to TCR beta V- and J-gene trimming.

The length of the CDR3 is 14 residues. About this clone: Its antigen is not identified.

Primers: 60 Vbeta forward and 13 Jbeta reverse. TCRdb keeps only in-frame clones here, not all; method: immunoSEQ multiplex PCR. The sample shows around 140,000 clones, 75% to 80% of them seen only once. The rearrangement uses TRBV21-1 and TRBJ1-5; the table's D call, TRBD1, was not checked against the DNA. TRBV21-1 is reported as a pseudogene. The sequence derives from a male donor in good health and CMV-seronegative. Material: PBMCs. CDR3 sequence (DNA): TGTGCCAGCAGAAATCGGGACAGCTCGGAGCCCCAGCATTTT. This translates into CASRNRDSSEPQHF.